This T cell receptor beta chain derives from a study of cytomegalovirus exposure and HLA in healthy donors. From the roughly 120-subject validation cohort, which was separate from the roughly 620-subject first cohort, the donors were drawn. V was clipped by 2 bases and J by 7 bases, with 5 bases between them. CDR1 is LNHNV, CDR2 YYDKDF, per germline (reference sequence). The CDR3 runs 12 residues. The method was immunoSEQ multiplex PCR; TCRdb's version includes in-frame clones alone and lacks a portion of them. The sample lists 70,000 to 75,000 clones; about 94% were seen once. This clonotype was sampled from a woman aged 18-35 years in good health and CMV-seropositive. Sequenced material: PBMCs. The chain combines TRBV15 with TRBJ2-2, with D hard to call. DNA for the CDR3: TGTGCCACCAGCAGACCTTACGGGGAGCTGTTTTTT. Amino acid sequence: CATSRPYGELFF.